This passage covers 22 T cell receptor beta chains from one sample sequenced in a study of cytomegalovirus exposure and HLA in healthy donors. PCR was performed using 60 Vbeta and 13 Jbeta primers. TCRdb keeps only in-frame clones here, not all; method: immunoSEQ multiplex PCR. The listing records under 70,000 clones. Sequences were obtained from PBMCs. These receptors came from a woman between 18 and 29 years old in good health and CMV-seronegative.

This chain uses TRBV4-1 with TRBJ2-7, with D maybe TRBD1 (8 bases). Germline CDR1 and CDR2: MGHRA and YSYEKL. The CDR3 extends over 16 amino acids. The V gene lost 3 bases and the J gene lost 2 bases, with 17 bases spanning the gap. The CDR3 nucleotides read TGCGCCAGCAGCCAGGGAAGCGGGACAGGCGCCTACGAGCAGTACTTC. It specifies CASSQGSGTGAYEQYF.

The chain recombines TRBV5-1 with TRBJ1-2; D uncertain. Trimming removed 0 bases at V and 2 bases at J, with 17 bases between. CDR1 and CDR2 from the germline V gene are SGHRS and YFSETQ. The CDR3 consists of 17 residues. CDR3 sequence reads: CASSLEALQQTNYGYTF. The CDR3 coding sequence is TGCGCCAGCAGCTTGGAGGCCCTACAGCAAACGAACTATGGCTACACCTTC.

V gene TRBV7-9 combines with J gene TRBJ2-1, with TRBD2 matching 13 bases. The CDR3 has 15 residues. Germline V lookup: CDR1 SEHNR, CDR2 FQNEAQ (reference sequence). The junction had 4 bases not matched to a gene; V was cut back by 5 bases and J by 6 bases. The CDR3 DNA reads as TGTGCCAGCAGCCACACTAGCGGGAGGGCCAATGAGCAGTTCTTC. As protein: CASSHTSGRANEQFF.

The chain combines TRBV4-1 with TRBJ1-4, with a tentative D call TRBD1 (5 bases). This CDR3 contains 16 residues. Germline loops: CDR1 MGHRA, CDR2 YSYEKL. V was cut by 8 bases and J by 7 bases, with 23 bases left in between. The CDR3 is CASLAFGSGIGEKLFF. The CDR3 DNA sequence: TGCGCCAGCCTTGCTTTCGGCTCAGGGATCGGTGAAAAACTGTTTTTT.

J is TRBJ1-2 and V is TRBV5-1, with 9 bases matching TRBD1. This CDR3 is 15 amino acids long. J lost 2 bases, V lost 4 bases, and 6 bases had no gene match. Germline V gives CDR1 SGHRS, CDR2 YFSETQ. CDR3 sequence: CASSRSGTGNYGYTF. The DNA for the CDR3 is TGCGCCAGCAGCCGGAGCGGGACAGGGAACTATGGCTACACCTTC.

This rearrangement joins TRBV19 to TRBJ1-6; D is perhaps TRBD1 (5 bases). The germline V and J ends were trimmed by 3 bases and 8 bases, with 8 bases remaining between them. Germline lookup yields CDR1 LNHDA and CDR2 SQIVND (reference sequence). The CDR3 length is 13 residues. This CDR3 is CASSMVRDSPLHF. The CDR3 nucleotides are TGTGCCAGTAGTATGGTCAGGGATTCACCCCTCCACTTT.

This chain connects TRBV19 to TRBJ1-5; 8 nucleotides agree with TRBD1. The CDR3 sequence is 15 residues long. Germline V gives CDR1 LNHDA, CDR2 SQIVND (reference sequence). The V gene end was trimmed by 11 bases and the J gene end by 4 bases; junction bases not matched to a gene: 13. As DNA, the CDR3 is TGTGCCTCAAGGACAGGGAATGATCGGAATCAGCCCCAGCATTTT. It is translated as CASRTGNDRNQPQHF.

J is TRBJ2-3 and V is TRBV6-1; tentative D call: TRBD1 (6 bases). Germline-derived CDR1 and CDR2 are MNHNS and SASEGT. Trimming took 5 bases from V and 4 from J, leaving 10 bases between them. This CDR3 comprises 13 residues. CDR3: CASSPRGADTQYF. The CDR3 nucleotides are TGTGCCAGCAGTCCCAGGGGTGCAGATACGCAGTATTTT.

The chain links TRBV5-4 to TRBJ2-7; TRBD1 aligns across 9 bases. The CDR3 loop spans 14 amino acids. V lost 4 bases, J lost 3 bases, and 5 bases stayed unmatched. Germline CDR1 SGHNT, CDR2 YYREEE (reference sequence). CDR3 amino acids: CASSIGQGYYEQYF. The DNA of the CDR3 is TGTGCCAGCAGCATCGGACAGGGGTACTACGAGCAGTACTTC. The variable domain in full, with the rest retrieved from reference TRBV5-4 and TRBJ2-7, is ETGVTQSPTHLIKTRGQQVTLRCSSQSGHNTVSWYQQALGQGPQFIFQYYREEENGRGNFPPRFSGLQFPNYSSELNVNALELDDSALYLCASSIGQGYYEQYFGPGTRLTVT.

The rearrangement links TRBV6-5 to TRBJ1-2; 7 bases are a match to TRBD1. V trimming: 2 bases; J trimming: 7 bases; junction bases outside the gene matches: 4. The CDR3 runs 13 residues. The V gene's germline CDR1 is MNHEY and CDR2 SVGAGI. CDR3 sequence: CASSYTNRGGYTF. The CDR3 DNA follows: TGTGCCAGCAGTTACACAAACAGGGGTGGCTACACCTTC.

The rearrangement uses TRBV6-6 and TRBJ1-2, with TRBD1 as a possible D gene (5 bases). The CDR3 totals 14 residues. V was trimmed by 5 bases and J by 3 bases, leaving 13 bases between them. Germline V lookup: CDR1 MNHNY, CDR2 SVGAGI (reference sequence). In DNA, the CDR3 is TGTGCCAGCAGTCAGGGTGGGGTTGACTATGGCTACACCTTC. Encoded protein: CASSQGGVDYGYTF.

Comment on this clone: The junction departs from the called germline gene at one end, perhaps through a read error. J is TRBJ2-2 and V is TRBV7-7; the D is unclear. This CDR3 is built from 12 residues. The germline V gene encodes CDR1 SSHAT and CDR2 FNYEAQ (reference sequence). The CDR3 here is CASSRGTGELFF. Written as DNA, the CDR3 is TGTGCTAGCAGCCGAGGAACCGGGGAGCTGTTTTTT. The variable domain in full, completed from reference TRBV7-7 and TRBJ2-2, reads GAGVSQSPRYKVTKRGQDVTLRCDPISSHATLYWYQQALGQGPEFLTYFNYEAQPDKSGLPSDRFSAERPEGSISTLTIQRTEQRDSAMYRCASSRGTGELFFGEGSRLTVL.

The J gene is TRBJ1-1, the V gene TRBV5-1; unclear D gene. CDR1 and CDR2 from the germline V gene are SGHRS and YFSETQ. This CDR3 region has 12 residues. With 0 bases removed from V and 7 bases from J, the gap between germline ends came to 7 bases. The CDR3: CASSLDRDEAFF. The CDR3 nucleotides read TGCGCCAGCAGCTTGGACCGGGATGAAGCTTTCTTT.

The CDR3 region is CATSRVDRGDINYGYTF. The CDR3 DNA reads TGTGCCACCAGCAGAGTTGACAGGGGCGATATTAACTATGGCTACACCTTC. This chain connects TRBV15 to TRBJ1-2; 8 bases are a match to TRBD1. The V segment lost 1 base and the J segment 1 base; nucleotides outside the gene matches: 8. Per germline, CDR1 LNHNV and CDR2 YYDKDF (reference sequence). The length of the CDR3 is 17 residues.

The V gene is TRBV27, the J gene TRBJ1-1, with TRBD1 identical over 8 bases. Germline V gene sequence: CDR1 MNHEY, CDR2 SMNVEV (reference sequence). V was clipped by 6 bases and J by 5 bases; unmatched bases: 8. The CDR3 is made up of 14 amino acids. The DNA of the CDR3 is TGTGCCAGCAGGACGGACAGGGCAGGGACTGAAGCTTTCTTT. This codes for CASRTDRAGTEAFF.

The chain carries TRBV29-1 and TRBJ1-5, with D possibly TRBD1 on 5 matching bases. This CDR3 comprises 13 residues. Trimming removed 4 bases from V and 7 bases from J, with 14 bases in between. The V gene's germline CDR1 is SQVTM and CDR2 ANQGSEA. CDR3 sequence (DNA): TGCAGCGTTGTGGCCGGGGGTGAACAGCCCCAGCATTTT. This sequence encodes CSVVAGGEQPQHF.

The rearrangement joins TRBV15 to TRBJ1-2, with D perhaps TRBD1 (6 bases). Trimming took 5 bases from V and 7 from J, leaving 20 bases between them. The germline gives CDR1 LNHNV, CDR2 YYDKDF (reference sequence). The CDR3 is 15 amino acids. For the CDR3, the DNA is TGTGCCACCAGCCTCAGGGGAGGGGATCAGCGTGGCTACACCTTC. It encodes CATSLRGGDQRGYTF.

This chain joins TRBV27 and TRBJ1-2; 10 positions agree with TRBD1. The CDR3 covers 14 residues. Germline CDR1 is MNHEY and CDR2 is SMNVEV (reference sequence). The V and J ends lost 5 bases and 4 bases, in that order; junction bases with no gene match: 4. DNA for the CDR3: TGTGCCAGCAGTCCAGACAGGGGGCCCTATGGCTACACCTTC. Its translation is CASSPDRGPYGYTF.

To note about this clone: Other DNA sequences of this sample code for an identical CDR3. The V and J genes are TRBV27 and TRBJ1-1; D not certain. V was shortened by 2 bases and J by 2 bases, with 6 bases between the two germline ends. This CDR3 has 13 residues. The germline V gene has CDR1 MNHEY and CDR2 SMNVEV (reference sequence). CDR3 in amino acids: CASSLSRNTEAFF. The CDR3 DNA is TGTGCCAGCAGTTTAAGCCGAAACACTGAAGCTTTCTTT.

V is TRBV15 and J is TRBJ2-3; 13 nucleotides agree with TRBD2. The CDR3 covers 17 residues. Trimming at V came to 4 bases and at J to 6 bases, leaving 10 bases not matched to a gene. The germline V gene has CDR1 LNHNV and CDR2 YYDKDF (reference sequence). CDR3 DNA: TGTGCCACCAGCACCCGGACTAGCGGGAGTTCCCACGATACGCAGTATTTT. Its protein is CATSTRTSGSSHDTQYF.

This chain connects TRBV5-6 to TRBJ2-1; possibly TRBD1 for D (6 bases). Deletions cut 4 bases from V and 4 bases from J, with 15 bases between. Germline CDR1 SGHDT, CDR2 YYEEEE. The CDR3 runs to 15 residues. The CDR3 DNA sequence: TGTGCCAGCAGCCGACCCCGACAGGCGTACAATGAGCAGTTCTTC. Translating it yields CASSRPRQAYNEQFF. Full variable domain (rest looked up from reference TRBV5-6 and TRBJ2-1): DAGVTQSPTHLIKTRGQQVTLRCSPKSGHDTVSWYQQALGQGPQFIFQYYEEEERQRGNFPDRFSGHQFPNYSSELNVNALLLGDSALYLCASSRPRQAYNEQFFGPGTRLTVL.

This chain uses TRBV7-2 with TRBJ2-7; 15 nucleotides agree with TRBD2. The CDR3 totals 15 residues. V was pared by 6 bases and J by 7 bases, with 7 bases of the junction left unmatched. Germline V lookup: CDR1 SGHTA, CDR2 FQGNSA. The CDR3 reads CASRAGLAGGDEQYF. CDR3 in DNA: TGTGCCAGCAGGGCGGGACTAGCGGGAGGAGATGAGCAGTACTTC.